One and the same sample provided the 11 T cell receptor beta chains below, sequenced in a study of TIL therapy for anti-PD-1-resistant metastatic lung cancer. This was the immunoSEQ v3 assay. Using immunoSEQ multiplex PCR, the repertoire was profiled, and TCRdb retains in-frame clones only, with some absent. The data contain more than 90,000 clones, around 71% of them singletons. The time point: pre-treatment sample, taken before nivolumab and TIL therapy. Most excised metastases sampled were pleural nodules or supraclavicular lymph nodes. This specimen was tumor tissue, taken at baseline. The receptors were sampled from a person aged 25 to 85 with non-small cell lung cancer.

V is TRBV6-6 and J is TRBJ2-4; TRBD1 matches 9 bases. This CDR3 contains 14 residues. With 3 bases clipped from V and 8 bases from J, the junction kept 5 bases outside the gene matches. CDR1 MNHNY and CDR2 SVGAGI come from the germline V gene (reference sequence). CDR3 in amino acids: CASSYDRGAYIQYF. The CDR3 DNA is TGTGCCAGCAGTTATGACAGGGGGGCGTACATTCAGTACTTC.

In this sample, this clone turned up a few times. V and J are TRBV28 and TRBJ2-1; 7 bases are shared with TRBD2. The V gene end was trimmed by 3 bases and the J gene end by 3 bases; junction bases not matched to a gene: 5. Germline V CDR1 and CDR2: MDHEN, SYDVKM. This CDR3 region has 15 residues. CDR3 sequence reads: CASSLAGDDYNEQFF. CDR3 DNA sequence: TGTGCCAGCAGTTTGGCGGGAGATGACTACAATGAGCAGTTCTTC.

The chain joins TRBV6-2 or TRBV6-3 to TRBJ2-1; TRBD2 agrees at 12 bases. V trimming: 2 bases; J trimming: 4 bases; junction bases outside the gene matches: 9. The germline V gene has CDR1 MNHEY and CDR2 SVGEGT. CDR3 length: 18 amino acids. CDR3 nucleotide sequence: TGTGCCAGCAGTTACGAGACTAGCGGGGGCCTTCCTTACAATGAGCAGTTCTTC. Translation gives CASSYETSGGLPYNEQFF.

The V and J genes are TRBV7-2 and TRBJ2-4; the match to TRBD2 covers 16 bases. Losses at the gene ends were 5 bases for V and 9 bases for J; bases not matched to a gene: 10. This CDR3 is built from 17 residues. The V gene's germline CDR1 is SGHTA and CDR2 FQGNSA. The CDR3 protein is CASSVGLAGGPGGIQYF. The DNA of the CDR3 is TGTGCCAGCAGCGTGGGACTAGCGGGAGGGCCGGGAGGCATTCAGTACTTC.

The chain has TRBV7-2 and TRBJ2-5; D might be TRBD1 or TRBD2, each matching 6 bases. Trimming cost V 5 bases and J 4 bases, with 17 bases left between them. The CDR3 extends over 15 amino acids. CDR1 and CDR2 from the germline V gene are SGHTA and FQGNSA. CDR3 nucleotides: TGTGCCAGCAGCCCCCTCTTGGGGGGCAGAGAGACCCAGTACTTC. Its translation is CASSPLLGGRETQYF.

With regard to this clone: Compared with germline, one end of the junction differs, possibly owing to a read error. The J gene is TRBJ2-1, the V gene TRBV7-2; D is possibly TRBD2 (6 bases). CDR1 and CDR2 (germline): SGHTA, FQGNSA. The length of the CDR3 is 15 residues. This chain's CDR3 is CASSLATSSYNEQFF. CDR3 bases: TGTGCCAGCAGCCTAGCGACAAGCTCCTACAATGAGCAGTTCTTC.

The count of this clone is one. V and J are TRBV28 and TRBJ1-2; 10 positions agree with TRBD1. Germline assignment: CDR1 MDHEN and CDR2 SYDVKM. CDR3 length: 17 amino acids. V shed 2 bases, J shed 8 bases, and the junction held 14 bases outside the gene matches. CDR3 residues: CASSLTRATGGLKGYTF. CDR3 in DNA: TGTGCCAGCAGTTTAACCCGAGCGACAGGGGGCTTGAAGGGCTACACCTTC.

This clone has more than one count but fewer than ten. J is TRBJ1-3 and V is TRBV6-5; D unresolved. The ends were cut back, 10 bases at V and 2 bases at J, with 12 bases in the middle. CDR3 length equals 13 residues. Germline-derived CDR1 and CDR2 are MNHEY and SVGAGI. CDR3 protein: CATRRATGNTIYF. The CDR3 coding sequence is TGTGCCACCCGGCGGGCAACTGGAAACACCATATATTTT.

The rearrangement joins TRBV27 to TRBJ1-6, with 9 bases lining up with TRBD1. Unmatched junction bases numbered 9, after V lost 5 bases and J lost 10 bases. The V gene's germline CDR1 is MNHEY and CDR2 SMNVEV (reference sequence). The CDR3 spans 15 residues. The CDR3 sequence is CASSRRGQGDSPLHF. In DNA, the CDR3 is TGTGCCAGCAGTCGCAGGGGACAGGGTGACTCACCCCTCCACTTT.

The chain combines TRBV2 with TRBJ1-1; no firm D call. Trimming shortened V by 7 bases and J by 4 bases, and 13 bases separated the two germline ends. Germline V CDR1 and CDR2: SNHLY, FYNNEI. The CDR3 runs to 13 residues. The CDR3 nucleotides read TGTGCCAGCAAGGAGGCCGGGCCCACTGAAGCTTTCTTT. Its protein product is CASKEAGPTEAFF.

The rearrangement links TRBV6-6 to TRBJ2-5; 7 bases are a match to TRBD1. Germline loops: CDR1 MNHNY, CDR2 SVGAGI (reference sequence). The CDR3 is made up of 16 amino acids. Trimming cost V 2 bases and J 2 bases; bases outside gene matches: 8. The DNA for the CDR3 is TGTGCCAGCAGTTACCGACGGGACAGTACACAAGAGACCCAGTACTTC. Amino acids: CASSYRRDSTQETQYF.